This T cell receptor (beta chain) was observed in a study of cytomegalovirus exposure and HLA in healthy donors. Use of 60 Vbeta and 13 Jbeta primers characterized the PCR. Produced via immunoSEQ multiplex PCR; TCRdb's table is partial and in-frame only. The table lists about 200,000 clones. This CDR3 has 16 amino acids. V lost 2 bases to trimming and J lost 5 bases; unmatched junction nucleotides: 4. Germline V CDR1 and CDR2: KGHSH, LQKENI. What was sequenced was PBMCs. The source of this sequence is a woman in her twenties or thirties in good health and CMV-seropositive. The chain is built from TRBV18 and TRBJ2-3; 13 bases line up with TRBD2. The CDR3 nucleotides are TGTGCCAGCTCACCAAGGACTAGCGGGGGTGGAGATACGCAGTATTTT. This translates into CASSPRTSGGGDTQYF.